Described below is a single T cell receptor (beta chain) sequence and its context. Both 60 Vbeta primers and 13 Jbeta primers went into the PCR. Measured with immunoSEQ multiplex PCR; TCRdb has only the in-frame clones, and not every one. In the table there are about 200,000 clones, roughly 80% of which are singletons. Per the germline V gene, CDR1 is SQVTM and CDR2 is ANQGSEA. This CDR3 contains 16 residues. V lost 6 bases, J lost 2 bases, and 22 bases lay in between. The data originate from a study of cytomegalovirus exposure and HLA in healthy donors. Sequenced input: PBMCs. This clonotype originated in a male donor in good health and CMV-seropositive. The chain is built from TRBV29-1 and TRBJ1-1, with a tentative D call TRBD1 (5 bases). The CDR3 DNA reads as TGCAGCGTCGAAAGCGGGAGACCAGGGTCAAACACTGAAGCTTTCTTT. This gives the protein CSVESGRPGSNTEAFF.